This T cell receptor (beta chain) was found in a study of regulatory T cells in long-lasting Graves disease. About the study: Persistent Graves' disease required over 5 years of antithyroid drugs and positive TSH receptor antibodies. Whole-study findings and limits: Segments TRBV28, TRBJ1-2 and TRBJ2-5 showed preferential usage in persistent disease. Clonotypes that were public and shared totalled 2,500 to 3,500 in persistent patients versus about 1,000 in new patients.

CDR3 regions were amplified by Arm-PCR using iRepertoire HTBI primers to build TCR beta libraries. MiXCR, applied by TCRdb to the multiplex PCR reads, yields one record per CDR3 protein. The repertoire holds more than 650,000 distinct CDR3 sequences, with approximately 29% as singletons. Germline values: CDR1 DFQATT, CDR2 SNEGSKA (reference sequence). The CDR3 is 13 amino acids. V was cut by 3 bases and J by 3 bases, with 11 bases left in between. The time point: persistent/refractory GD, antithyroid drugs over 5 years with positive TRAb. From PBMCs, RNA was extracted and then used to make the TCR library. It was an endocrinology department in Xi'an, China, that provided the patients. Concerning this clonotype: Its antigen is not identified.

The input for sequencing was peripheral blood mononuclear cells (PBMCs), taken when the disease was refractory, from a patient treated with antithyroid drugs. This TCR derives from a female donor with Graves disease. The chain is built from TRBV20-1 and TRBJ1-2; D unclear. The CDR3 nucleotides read TGCAGTGCTAGGGAGGATAGCTACTATGGCTACACCTTC. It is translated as CSAREDSYYGYTF.